One sample yielded the 27 T cell receptor beta chains listed below, sequenced in a study of control samples from healthy donors and cancer patients. Data came from immunoSEQ multiplex PCR; TCRdb stores just in-frame clones and leaves some out. The table has some 150,000 clones, more than 80% seen once. The sample consisted of blood. These receptors came from a man between 18 and 29 years old in good health.

The genes are TRBV3-1 (or the pseudogene TRBV3-2) and TRBJ1-5, with TRBD1 matching over 8 bases. From germline, CDR1 is LGHDT and CDR2 YNNKEL (reference sequence). The V and J ends lost 1 base and 0 bases, in that order; junction bases with no gene match: 2. The CDR3 is 16 residues long. The CDR3 here is CASSQGTGHSNQPQHF. The CDR3, as DNA: TGTGCCAGCAGCCAAGGGACAGGGCATAGCAATCAGCCCCAGCATTTT.

The chain links TRBV19 to TRBJ2-2, with a tentative D call TRBD2 (5 bases). V was cut by 9 bases and J by 6 bases, with 14 bases left in between. Germline V gives CDR1 LNHDA, CDR2 SQIVND (reference sequence). The CDR3 has 13 residues. The CDR3 is CASRDPWAGELFF. Here the CDR3 DNA reads TGTGCCAGCCGGGATCCCTGGGCCGGGGAGCTGTTTTTT.

The chain couples TRBV3-1 (or the pseudogene TRBV3-2) to TRBJ1-4; 7 bases are a match to TRBD1. The CDR3 covers 14 residues. Germline V gene lookup returns CDR1 LGHDT and CDR2 YNNKEL (reference sequence). J was trimmed by 7 bases and V by 5 bases; bases with no gene match: 7. The CDR3 sequence: CASSTGTEGEKLFF. In DNA, the CDR3 is TGTGCCAGCAGCACCGGGACAGAGGGTGAAAAACTGTTTTTT.

The V call is TRBV4-1, the J call TRBJ1-2, with 8 bases aligning to TRBD1. The J segment lost 2 bases and the V segment lost 0 bases, leaving 11 bases of the junction unmatched. The CDR3 is 18 residues long. Germline CDR1 reads MGHRA; CDR2 reads YSYEKL. CDR3 region: CASSQELRTGGRNYGYTF. CDR3 in DNA: TGCGCCAGCAGCCAAGAACTTCGAACAGGGGGTCGAAACTATGGCTACACCTTC.

The rearrangement joins TRBV2 to TRBJ1-5; unclear D gene. Germline V gene lookup returns CDR1 SNHLY and CDR2 FYNNEI. V lost 3 bases and J 8 bases, leaving 5 bases between the germline ends. The CDR3 runs to 11 residues. The CDR3 reads CASSDGKPQHF. CDR3 sequence (DNA): TGTGCCAGCAGTGATGGTAAGCCCCAGCATTTT.

The J gene is TRBJ1-5, the V gene TRBV7-2; tentatively, D is TRBD1 (5 bases). Germline CDR1 and CDR2: SGHTA and FQGNSA. Trimming took 2 bases from V and 2 from J, leaving 10 bases between them. The CDR3 length is 15 residues. The CDR3 DNA reads TGTGCCAGCAGCTTAACCGGGGGTCGCAATCAGCCCCAGCATTTT. Its protein is CASSLTGGRNQPQHF.

Worth noting for this clone: Sequence at one end of the junction differs from germline and may be a read error. Additional DNA sequences in this sample encode the identical CDR3. V gene TRBV6-5 combines with J gene TRBJ2-3, with D tentatively TRBD2 (5 bases). Germline V lookup: CDR1 MNHEY, CDR2 SVGAGI. This CDR3 contains 13 residues. CDR3 in amino acids: CASSSGISDTQYF. In DNA form, the CDR3 reads TGTGCCAGCAGTTCCGGGATTTCAGATACGCAATATTTT.

The chain uses TRBV7-7 and TRBJ2-5; a weak D match, TRBD2 (6 bases). The germline V gene has CDR1 SSHAT and CDR2 FNYEAQ (reference sequence). V dropped 5 bases and J dropped 5 bases, with 18 bases sitting between them. The CDR3 spans 15 residues. CDR3 in DNA: TGTGCCAGCAGCCCAGGGCGGGGCCTTCAGGAGACCCAGTACTTC. Translation: CASSPGRGLQETQYF. Based on the CDR3 plus reference TRBV7-7 and TRBJ2-5, the full variable domain is GAGVSQSPRYKVTKRGQDVTLRCDPISSHATLYWYQQALGQGPEFLTYFNYEAQPDKSGLPSDRFSAERPEGSISTLTIQRTEQRDSAMYRCASSPGRGLQETQYFGPGTRLLVL.

The chain combines TRBV7-2 with TRBJ2-6; tentatively, D is TRBD1 or TRBD2 (5 bases each). Germline loops: CDR1 SGHTA, CDR2 FQGNSA. Trimming shortened V by 1 base and J by 4 bases, and 14 bases separated the two germline ends. The CDR3 consists of 17 residues. This CDR3 reads CASSLDPLGTGANVLTF. The DNA for the CDR3 is TGTGCCAGCAGCTTAGATCCTCTCGGGACGGGGGCCAACGTCCTGACTTTC.

The rearrangement uses TRBV4-1 and TRBJ2-7; 10 bases align to TRBD1. The CDR3 sequence is 19 residues long. J lost 2 bases, V lost 1 base, and 14 bases had no gene match. Germline CDR1 reads MGHRA; CDR2 reads YSYEKL. The CDR3, as DNA: TGCGCCAGCAGCCAAGGAGGGTTCGCCAGGGACAGGGGAACCTACGAGCAGTACTTC. It specifies CASSQGGFARDRGTYEQYF.

The chain is built from TRBV6-2 or TRBV6-3 and TRBJ2-7, with unresolved D. CDR3 size: 14 residues. The V end lost 2 bases, the J end lost 0 bases, and 8 bases lay between the germline ends. Looked up from germline, CDR1 is MNHEY and CDR2 is SVGEGT. CDR3 loop: CASSYKAVSYEQYF. The CDR3, as DNA: TGTGCCAGCAGTTACAAAGCAGTCTCCTACGAGCAGTACTTC.

The chain links TRBV4-1 to TRBJ1-4; 7 bases map to TRBD1. With V trimmed by 3 bases and J by 8 bases, 12 bases remained unmatched. The germline CDR1 and CDR2 sequences are MGHRA and YSYEKL. The CDR3 is 16 residues long. The DNA for the CDR3 is TGCGCCAGCAGCCAGAAAGGTCAGGGGGAGGGAGAAAAACTGTTTTTT. Translating it yields CASSQKGQGEGEKLFF.

The sample holds one count of this clone. The rearrangement joins TRBV29-1 to TRBJ1-1; no reliable D call. CDR1 and CDR2 from the germline V gene are SQVTM and ANQGSEA. V lost 3 bases and J lost 0, with 11 bases in between. The CDR3 loop spans 14 amino acids. CDR3 sequence reads: CSVDAGEVNTEAFF. In DNA form, the CDR3 reads TGCAGCGTTGACGCCGGGGAGGTGAACACTGAAGCTTTCTTT.

This chain joins TRBV30 and TRBJ1-2; weak D call: TRBD1 (5 bases). There are 14 residues in the CDR3. The germline V and J ends were trimmed by 2 bases and 6 bases, with 16 bases remaining between them. The germline V gene has CDR1 GTSNPN and CDR2 SVGIG (reference sequence). The CDR3 DNA reads as TGTGCCTGGAGTCCCCCCAACAGGAGCAATGGCTACACCTTC. Amino acids: CAWSPPNRSNGYTF.

The chain carries TRBV6-5 and TRBJ2-7; D is perhaps TRBD1 (5 bases). The CDR3 totals 15 residues. Germline V CDR1 and CDR2: MNHEY, SVGAGI. Trimming cost V 3 bases and J 0 bases, with 12 bases left between them. CDR3 nucleotides: TGTGCCAGCAGTTATGGGGCAGGCGGCTCCTACGAGCAGTACTTC. It specifies CASSYGAGGSYEQYF.

This sequence joins TRBV7-9 and TRBJ2-2; D call uncertain. The CDR3 is made up of 14 amino acids. The germline V gene has CDR1 SEHNR and CDR2 FQNEAQ (reference sequence). The V and J ends lost 3 bases and 0 bases respectively, with 5 bases between them. CDR3 nucleotide sequence: TGTGCCAGCAGCTTTAGGACGAACACCGGGGAGCTGTTTTTT. Encoded protein: CASSFRTNTGELFF. Combining the CDR3 with reference TRBV7-9 and TRBJ2-2 gives the whole variable domain DTGVSQNPRHKITKRGQNVTFRCDPISEHNRLYWYRQTLGQGPEFLTYFQNEAQLEKSRLLSDRFSAERPKGSFSTLEIQRTEQGDSAMYLCASSFRTNTGELFFGEGSRLTVL.

This chain uses TRBV5-4 with TRBJ2-2; 7 nucleotides align to TRBD1. After removal of 0 bases from V and 7 bases from J, the junction contained 6 bases not matched to a gene. CDR1 is SGHNT, CDR2 YYREEE, per germline (reference sequence). The length of the CDR3 is 15 residues. The CDR3: CASSLERGLVGELFF. For the CDR3, the DNA is TGTGCCAGCAGCTTGGAAAGGGGGCTGGTCGGGGAGCTGTTTTTT.

This clone was picked up one time. The identical CDR3 is also encoded by other nucleotide sequences in the sample. The chain joins TRBV5-1 to TRBJ2-5; the D gene is possibly TRBD2 (6 bases). Germline CDR1 is SGHRS and CDR2 is YFSETQ. The CDR3 consists of 14 residues. Trimming left V 3 bases short and J 0 bases short, with 9 bases between. The CDR3 bases are TGCGCCAGCAGCTCGGGACTCGACCAAGAGACCCAGTACTTC. It yields the protein CASSSGLDQETQYF. The full variable domain, completed using reference TRBV5-1 and TRBJ2-5, is KAGVTQTPRYLIKTRGQQVTLSCSPISGHRSVSWYQQTPGQGLQFLFEYFSETQRNKGNFPGRFSGRQFSNSRSEMNVSTLELGDSALYLCASSSGLDQETQYFGPGTRLLVL.

V usage is TRBV5-1 and J usage is TRBJ2-1, with 10 bases lining up with TRBD2. Per germline, CDR1 SGHRS and CDR2 YFSETQ. The CDR3 contains 13 residues. The V gene end was trimmed by 5 bases and the J gene end by 7 bases; junction bases not matched to a gene: 3. The CDR3 protein is CASSSGGINEQFF. CDR3 nucleotides: TGCGCCAGCAGTAGCGGGGGGATTAATGAGCAGTTCTTC.

This rearrangement joins TRBV11-2 to TRBJ1-4; TRBD1 agrees at 8 bases. Trimming at V came to 2 bases and at J to 7 bases, leaving 12 bases not matched to a gene. The CDR3 loop spans 17 amino acids. In germline, CDR1 is SGHAT, CDR2 FQNNGV. CDR3 residues: CASSLTSLQGGVEKLFF. The CDR3 nucleotides are TGTGCCAGCAGCTTAACCTCCTTACAGGGGGGGGTTGAAAAACTGTTTTTT.

This chain links TRBV4-2 with TRBJ2-5; TRBD2 is a possible D gene (6 bases). The CDR3 is 13 residues long. CDR1 LGHNA and CDR2 YNFKEQ come from the germline V gene. The V and J ends lost 5 bases and 2 bases respectively, with 9 bases between them. CDR3 protein: CASSGGLQETQYF. CDR3 sequence (DNA): TGTGCCAGCAGCGGGGGACTTCAAGAGACCCAGTACTTC.

This sequence joins TRBV25-1 and TRBJ1-1; TRBD1 matches 8 bases. The ends lost 5 bases at V and 2 bases at J; junction bases unmatched: 7. The CDR3 has 15 amino acids. Germline V gene lookup returns CDR1 MGHDK and CDR2 SYGVNS. The CDR3 DNA is TGTGCCAGCAGTCACCCGGGACAGGACAACACTGAAGCTTTCTTT. This translates into CASSHPGQDNTEAFF.

The rearrangement joins TRBV7-3 to TRBJ1-1; weak D call: TRBD1 (6 bases). The CDR3 is 14 residues long. Trimming took off 8 bases at V and 4 bases at J, with 17 bases between the two ends. CDR1 is SGHTA, CDR2 FQGTGA, per germline. The CDR3 protein is CASVTDGGRTEAFF. The DNA of the CDR3 is TGTGCCAGCGTAACCGACGGGGGGCGCACTGAAGCTTTCTTT.

For the CDR3, the DNA is TGTGCCACCAGTGATTCCCGGGACACCAACACAGATACGCAGTATTTT. Amino acid sequence: CATSDSRDTNTDTQYF. The chain is built from TRBV24-1 and TRBJ2-3, with D tentatively TRBD1 (6 bases). With 2 bases removed from V and 2 bases from J, the gap between germline ends came to 13 bases. CDR1 is KGHDR and CDR2 is SFDVKD in the germline V gene. The CDR3 spans 16 residues.

The CDR3 region has the DNA TGCGCCAGCAGCCAAGGGGCGGATGCTGAAGCTTTCTTT. Translated, it gives CASSQGADAEAFF. The chain uses TRBV4-3 and TRBJ1-1; unclear D gene. V was cut by 1 base and J by 6 bases, with 9 bases left in between. In germline, CDR1 is LGHNA, CDR2 YSLEER. The CDR3 is 13 residues long.

The chain combines TRBV3-1 (or the pseudogene TRBV3-2) with TRBJ2-2, with D perhaps TRBD1 or TRBD2 (6 bases each). Trimming took 3 bases from V and 1 from J, leaving 15 bases between them. The CDR3 runs 17 residues. Germline loops: CDR1 LGHDT, CDR2 YNNKEL (reference sequence). This CDR3 is CASSQKGGAGNTGELFF. Here the CDR3 DNA reads TGTGCCAGCAGCCAGAAGGGGGGTGCGGGGAACACCGGGGAGCTGTTTTTT.

The chain joins TRBV4-2 to TRBJ2-7; perhaps D is TRBD1 or TRBD2 (5 bases each). The CDR3 loop spans 17 amino acids. V was clipped by 1 base and J by 0 bases, with 16 bases between them. CDR1 LGHNA and CDR2 YNFKEQ come from the germline V gene. The CDR3 DNA reads as TGTGCCAGCAGCCAAGCCAACCGGGACGGAAACTCCTACGAGCAGTACTTC. As protein: CASSQANRDGNSYEQYF.